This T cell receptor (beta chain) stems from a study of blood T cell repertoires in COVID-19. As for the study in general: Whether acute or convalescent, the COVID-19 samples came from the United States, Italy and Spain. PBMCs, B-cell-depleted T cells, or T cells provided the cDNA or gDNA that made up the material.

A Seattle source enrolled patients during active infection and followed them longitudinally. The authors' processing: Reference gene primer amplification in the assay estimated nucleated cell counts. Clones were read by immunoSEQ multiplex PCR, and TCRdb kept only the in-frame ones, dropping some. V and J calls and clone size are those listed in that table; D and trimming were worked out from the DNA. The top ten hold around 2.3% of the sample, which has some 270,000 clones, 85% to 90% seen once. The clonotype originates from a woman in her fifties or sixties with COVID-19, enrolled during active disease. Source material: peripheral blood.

The CDR3 protein is CASSLRQGNYGYTF. CDR3 coding DNA: TGCGCCAGCAGCTTAAGACAGGGGAACTATGGCTACACCTTC. The genes are TRBV5-1 and TRBJ1-2, with 8 nucleotides matching TRBD1. CDR1 and CDR2 from the germline V gene are SGHRS and YFSETQ. The J segment lost 2 bases and the V segment lost 2 bases, leaving 2 bases of the junction unmatched. The CDR3 length is 14 residues.